This T cell receptor (beta chain) was sequenced during a study of blood T cells in healthy people across ages. The study isolated at least 7 million PBMCs from each sample. The authors ran a second PCR of roughly 7 to 11 cycles using a sample-barcoded 5' primer and a J-beta primer mix. One entry per CDR3 protein, called by TCRdb with MiXCR from the 5' RACE reads. The data hold some 760,000 distinct CDR3 sequences, with just under 25% observed a single time. Germline V CDR1 and CDR2: SQVTM, ANQGSEA. The CDR3 runs 14 residues. Trimming at V came to 7 bases and at J to 0 bases, leaving 3 bases not matched to a gene. The sample was also linked to a second study, of T cells of mothers and their children.

The sequence was obtained from a boy under 18 in good health. What was sequenced was blood. The V call is TRBV29-1, the J call TRBJ2-3; TRBD2 aligns across 11 bases. CDR3 protein: CSGGTSGSTDTQYF. The CDR3 DNA is TGCAGCGGGGGGACTAGCGGTAGCACAGATACGCAGTATTTT.